This TCR beta chain was sequenced during a study of shared clonotypes between healthy human individuals. Only in-frame clones appear in the TCRdb table, and some are missing; sequencing was by immunoSEQ multiplex PCR. In the table there are some 1,900,000 clones, approximately 94% of which are singletons. Only CD45RO-negative cells positively selected for CCR7 counted as naive CD8 cells, so terminally differentiated effector memory CD45RA+ cells were excluded. This TCR came from a man in his late teens or twenties in good health. The sample taken for sequencing was naive CD8+ T cells sorted from blood.

CDR3 in amino acids: CSVEDREFGYTGELFF. CDR3 nucleotides: TGCAGCGTTGAAGATAGGGAATTCGGATACACCGGGGAGCTGTTTTTT. The rearrangement links TRBV29-1 to TRBJ2-2, with D unclear. CDR3 length: 16 residues. CDR1 is SQVTM, CDR2 ANQGSEA, per germline. V shed 0 bases and J shed 3 bases, with 14 bases lying between them.